A selection of T cell receptor beta chains follows, all from one sample in a study of Graves' ophthalmopathy and Graves' hyperthyroidism. One entry per CDR3 protein, called by TCRdb with MiXCR from the multiplex PCR reads. Of roughly 1.1 million distinct CDR3 sequences detected, about two fifths appear once; the ten largest clones hold roughly 10%. The source material was peripheral blood or thyroid tissue (not recorded which). The receptors here all came from an adult man with Graves' hyperthyroidism. CDR3s include the opening cysteine and the closing phenylalanine or tryptophan. D genes are given only for firm matches. Some rows have no size entry. The others give once, few or many, or a class for an expanded clone.

V gene,D gene,clone size,J gene,CDR3 DNA,CDR3 protein
TRBV7-2,TRBD2,NA,TRBJ2-2,TGTGCCAGCAGCTTTTTTCTAGCGGGAGAGGGAACCGGGGAGCTGTTTTTT,CASSFFLAGEGTGELFF
TRBV29-1,NA,NA,TRBJ2-5,TGCAGCGTAGTCTCTCAGGGTGGGAGAGAGACCCAGTACTTC,CSVVSQGGRETQYF
TRBV9,NA,many,TRBJ2-2,TGTGCCAGCAGCGTAGGTTCTAACAGGGTAACGAACACCGGGGAGCTGTTTTTT,CASSVGSNRVTNTGELFF
TRBV29-1,NA,NA,TRBJ2-2,TGCAGCGTTGATCCGGGGGCGGGGGCCGGGGAGCTGTTTTTT,CSVDPGAGAGELFF
TRBV29-1,NA,many,TRBJ2-7,TGCAGCGTTGCCACCCGGGGAGCCCTTCTCTACGAGCAGTACTTC,CSVATRGALLYEQYF
TRBV7-2,NA,many,TRBJ2-7,TGTGCCAGCAGCTCCTACCGTGGGGGGGGCGGGACAAAACAATACGAGCAGTACTTC,CASSSYRGGGGTKQYEQYF
TRBV7-2,TRBD1,NA,TRBJ1-4,TGTGCCAGCAGCTTCGGGACAGGGCCGGGAGAGGAAAAACTGTTTTTT,CASSFGTGPGEEKLFF
TRBV5-5,NA,NA,TRBJ1-3,TGTGCCAGCAGCTTAGAGGTCGGGGACTCTGGAAACACCATATATTTT,CASSLEVGDSGNTIYF
TRBV2,TRBD1,many,TRBJ1-5,TGTGCCAGCAGAGGGACAGGGATTCAGCCCCAGCATTTT,CASRGTGIQPQHF
TRBV29-1,NA,NA,TRBJ2-7,TGCAGCAGAGATCTGGAGGGCTACGAGCAGTACTTC,CSRDLEGYEQYF
TRBV7-2,NA,NA,TRBJ1-2,TGTGCCAGCAGCTTAGGGCCCGCCGGCTATGGCCACACCTTC,CASSLGPAGYGHTF
TRBV5-8,TRBD1,many,TRBJ2-5,TGTGCCAGCACTAAGGGACAGGGGGCCCCGGAGACCCAGTACTTC,CASTKGQGAPETQYF
TRBV7-2,TRBD1,NA,TRBJ1-6,TGTGCCAGCAGTGGAGACCAGGGGGCCGGTAATTCACCCCTCCACTTT,CASSGDQGAGNSPLHF
TRBV11-1,NA,NA,TRBJ1-5,TGTGCCAGCAGCCAACATCCGGCAAGGCACCTTAGCAATCAGCCCCAGCATTTT,CASSQHPARHLSNQPQHF
TRBV19,NA,few,TRBJ2-2,TGTGCCAGTAATGCCAGGGGCCCCGCGAACACCGGGGAGCTGTTTTTT,CASNARGPANTGELFF
TRBV5-1,TRBD1,NA,TRBJ2-6,TGCGCCAGCAGCACGGGGGACAGGGGGGCGAACACTGAAGCTTTC,CASSTGDRGANTEAF
TRBV6-5,NA,NA,TRBJ2-7,TGTGCCAGCAGTTACTCCACCTTAAACTACGAGCAGTACTTC,CASSYSTLNYEQYF
TRBV2,NA,NA,TRBJ2-2,TGTGCCAGCAGTCTGCTTAGGGCGACCACCGGGGAGCTGTTTTTT,CASSLLRATTGELFF
TRBV29-1,NA,NA,TRBJ1-2,TGCAGCGTTGTCGAGGGGTCCTATGGCTACACCTTC,CSVVEGSYGYTF
TRBV6-5,TRBD1,many,TRBJ1-4,TGTGCCAGCAACTTCCGGGACAGAAATGAAAAACTGTTTTTT,CASNFRDRNEKLFF
TRBV19,NA,NA,TRBJ2-7,TGTGCCAATAGTACCAAGGGAGGCTCTACCTACGAGCAGTACTTC,CANSTKGGSTYEQYF
TRBV10-3,TRBD1,NA,TRBJ2-1,TGTGCCAGCATGAGGGGGCATGAGCAGTTCTTC,CASMRGHEQFF
TRBV11-2,NA,NA,TRBJ1-6,TGTGCCAGCAGCTACAGCGCCGGAGGTTCACCCCTCCACTTT,CASSYSAGGSPLHF
TRBV5-6,TRBD1,many,TRBJ2-7,TGTGCCAGCAGCCAGAACAACAGGGGAGACGACGAGCAGTACTTC,CASSQNNRGDDEQYF